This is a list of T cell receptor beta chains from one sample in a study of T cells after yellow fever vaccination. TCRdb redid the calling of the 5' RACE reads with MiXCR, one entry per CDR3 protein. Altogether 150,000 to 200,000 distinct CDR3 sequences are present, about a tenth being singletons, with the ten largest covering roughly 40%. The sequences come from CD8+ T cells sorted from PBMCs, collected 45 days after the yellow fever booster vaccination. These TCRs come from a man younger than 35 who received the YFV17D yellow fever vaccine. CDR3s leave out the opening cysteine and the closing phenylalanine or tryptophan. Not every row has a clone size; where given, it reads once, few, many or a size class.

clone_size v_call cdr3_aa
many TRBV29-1 SVEGHANTGELF
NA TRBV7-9 ASSLVVQGAGGYT
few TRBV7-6 ASSPTEGRSYEQY
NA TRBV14 ASSQDPASGGFAKNIQY
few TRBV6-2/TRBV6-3 ASSYAGQTYEQY
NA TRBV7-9 ASSSWTDLYGYT
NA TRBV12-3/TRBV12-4 ASSFTPGLAGNEQF
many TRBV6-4 ASSDGAGGPGDTQY
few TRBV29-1 SVVADSPNEQF
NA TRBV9 ASSDLRDRGTEAF
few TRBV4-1 ASSQGDRGDLEKLF
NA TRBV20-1 SARGTFREQF
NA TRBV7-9 ASSPNLADTQY
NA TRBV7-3 ASSSGWAGPYGEQF
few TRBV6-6 ASIQGADGYT
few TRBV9 ASSSGSTEAF
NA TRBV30 AGGSGEQY
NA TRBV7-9 ASSRGQDSNIQY